The 8 T cell receptor beta chains below all came from one sample that was sequenced in a study of cytomegalovirus exposure and HLA in healthy donors. 13 Jbeta primers and 60 Vbeta primers were used for the PCR. TCRdb keeps only in-frame clones here, not all; method: immunoSEQ multiplex PCR. The sample includes 150,000 to 200,000 clones, 70% to 85% of them seen just once. Material: PBMCs. These receptors were taken from a woman in her thirties in good health and CMV-seronegative.

This clone was seen once. Other DNA sequences from this sample encode an identical CDR3 as well. The chain employs TRBV11-3 and TRBJ2-1; D is perhaps TRBD2 (6 bases). V was cut by 3 bases and J by 2 bases, with 11 bases left in between. CDR1 and CDR2 (germline): SGHNT, YENEEA. This CDR3 is 15 amino acids long. CDR3 sequence reads: CASSLGGRTYNEQFF. The CDR3 DNA sequence: TGTGCCAGCAGCTTGGGGGGACGTACCTACAATGAGCAGTTCTTC.

The chain joins TRBV28 to TRBJ2-7; tentatively, D is TRBD2 (6 bases). The CDR3 extends over 13 amino acids. V shed 3 bases and J shed 9 bases, with 15 bases lying between them. Germline V gene data show CDR1 as MDHEN and CDR2 as SYDVKM. Written as DNA, the CDR3 is TGTGCCAGCAGTTTGTCCGGGGGTATAGGGCAGTACTTC. Residues: CASSLSGGIGQYF.

This clone was recorded a few times. The V and J genes are TRBV7-3 and TRBJ2-2, with 9 bases fitting TRBD2. Germline V lookup: CDR1 SGHTA, CDR2 FQGTGA. This CDR3 region has 16 residues. Germline trimming cut 3 bases from V and 7 bases from J; bases unmatched to any gene: 9. The CDR3 nucleotides read TGTGCCAGCAGCTTTATAGCGGGGGCCTCCGGCGGGGAGCTGTTTTTT. Translated: CASSFIAGASGGELFF.

This clone has more than one count but fewer than ten. The chain links TRBV28 to TRBJ1-5, with 8 bases aligning to TRBD1. The V and J ends lost 5 bases and 7 bases, in that order; junction bases with no gene match: 10. The CDR3 length is 15 residues. Germline CDR1 and CDR2: MDHEN and SYDVKM. The CDR3: CASSPMTGVGQPQHF. CDR3 nucleotide sequence: TGTGCCAGCAGTCCCATGACAGGGGTGGGACAGCCCCAGCATTTT.

In this sample, this clone turned up a few times. The chain has TRBV4-3 and TRBJ1-5, with D perhaps matching TRBD1 (6 bases). The CDR3 runs to 17 residues. The V end was cut by 2 bases, the J end by 7 bases, with 21 bases between. Germline-derived CDR1 and CDR2 are LGHNA and YSLEER. CDR3 residues: CASSQSTGTAVRQPQHF. The DNA of the CDR3 is TGCGCCAGCAGCCAATCGACAGGAACCGCTGTAAGGCAGCCCCAGCATTTT.

The chain links TRBV11-2 to TRBJ1-1, with D perhaps matching TRBD1 (6 bases). Germline values: CDR1 SGHAT, CDR2 FQNNGV. Trimming took 5 bases from V and 4 from J, leaving 20 bases between them. The CDR3 is 16 residues long. In nucleotides, the CDR3 is TGTGCCAGCAGCCTTAACAGGGTCTCCGGTGGCACTGAAGCTTTCTTT. Translated, it gives CASSLNRVSGGTEAFF.

This chain uses TRBV10-3 with TRBJ2-5, with 7 nucleotides matching TRBD1. The J call may be in error: the DNA end matches TRBJ2-7 better. Per germline, CDR1 ENHRY and CDR2 SYGVKD. The CDR3 has 14 residues. CDR3 loop: CAISLDRRSYEQYF. The CDR3 DNA follows: TGTGCCATCAGTCTGGACAGGCGCTCCTACGAGCAGTACTTC.

The chain has TRBV15 and TRBJ2-5; 12 bases align to TRBD1. This CDR3 spans 15 amino acids. V shed 5 bases, J shed 2 bases, and the junction held 3 bases outside the gene matches. CDR1 is LNHNV and CDR2 is YYDKDF in the germline V gene (reference sequence). CDR3 bases: TGTGCCACCAGCGGGACAGGGGGCGGTCAAGAGACCCAGTACTTC. Its translation: CATSGTGGGQETQYF.